This T cell receptor beta chain was captured by sequencing in a study of blood T cell repertoires in COVID-19. This table comes from immunoSEQ multiplex PCR, and its TCRdb copy is limited to in-frame clones, with some not included. This table has fewer than 150,000 clones, more than 80% appearing once. Germline-derived CDR1 and CDR2 are MNHEY and SVGAGI. The CDR3 contains 15 residues. Trimming stripped 6 bases from V and 2 bases from J, with 17 bases between. The receptor comes from a human donor in a cohort sampled during active COVID-19. Sequences were obtained from peripheral blood. The gene calls are TRBV6-5 and TRBJ2-7, with a possible D match to TRBD2 (6 bases). For the CDR3, the DNA is TGTGCCAGCAGGACTCCCTCTGGGACTGCCTACGAGCAGTACTTC. Protein product: CASRTPSGTAYEQYF.